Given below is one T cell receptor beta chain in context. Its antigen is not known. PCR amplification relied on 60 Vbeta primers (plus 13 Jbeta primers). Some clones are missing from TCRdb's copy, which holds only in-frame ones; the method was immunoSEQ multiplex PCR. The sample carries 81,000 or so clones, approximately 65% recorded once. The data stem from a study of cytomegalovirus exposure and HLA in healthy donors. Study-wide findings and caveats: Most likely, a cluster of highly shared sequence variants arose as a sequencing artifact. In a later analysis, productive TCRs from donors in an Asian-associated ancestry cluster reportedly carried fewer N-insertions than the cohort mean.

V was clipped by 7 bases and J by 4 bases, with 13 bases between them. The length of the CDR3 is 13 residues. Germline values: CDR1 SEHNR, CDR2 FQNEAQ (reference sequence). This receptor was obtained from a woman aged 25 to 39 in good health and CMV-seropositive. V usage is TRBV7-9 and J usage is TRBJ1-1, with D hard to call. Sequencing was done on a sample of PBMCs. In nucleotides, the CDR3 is TGTGCCAGCATTCCTTCGAGTGGCACTGAAGCTTTCTTT. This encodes CASIPSSGTEAFF.